This T cell receptor (beta chain) was profiled in a study of beta chain features in type 1 diabetes. Stem cell-like memory, regulatory, central memory and naive CD4+ cells were sorted via CD45RO/CCR7/CD25/CD127/CD95/CD27. With regard to this clone: Its antigen remains unidentified.

Findings of the study overall: Shortening that was moderate but significant affected the TCRB CDR3s of Type 1 diabetes patients in all four CD4+ subsets. There were fewer insertions and more deletions at the VDJ junctions of type 1 diabetes patients.

Germline assignment: CDR1 LNHNV and CDR2 YYDKDF (reference sequence). CDR3 length: 14 residues. V lost 0 bases to trimming and J lost 1 base, with 5 bases between them. Reverse transcription of all isolated RNA meant that expressed TCRB transcripts were sequenced. The assay was immunoSEQ multiplex PCR, and TCRdb's table has in-frame clones only and misses some. The data contain approximately 160,000 clones, roughly 60% of them seen just once; the ten biggest clones take up around 0.08%. Specimen: naive CD4+ T cells from blood. The receptor's source is a man under 40 with type 1 diabetes. V and J are TRBV15 and TRBJ2-3; D uncertain. The CDR3 DNA is TGTGCCACCAGCAGAGATCACGGCACAGATACGCAGTATTTT. It encodes CATSRDHGTDTQYF.